This T cell receptor (beta chain) came from a study of T cell changes during pregnancy in multiple sclerosis. TCRdb's copy holds only in-frame clones and misses some; the assay was immunoSEQ multiplex PCR. Among approximately 50,000 clones listed, roughly nine tenths were seen once. CDR3 size: 18 residues. Germline CDR1 reads MGHRA; CDR2 reads YSYEKL. V trimming: 2 bases; J trimming: 2 bases; junction bases outside the gene matches: 5. This TCR was sampled from a female donor with multiple sclerosis, enrolled in a pregnancy study. The V gene is TRBV4-1, the J gene TRBJ2-1; 14 positions agree with TRBD2. Sequenced here: CD4+ T cells from peripheral blood mononuclear cells, sampled after pregnancy. This chain's CDR3 is CASSQSLGLAGAYNEQFF. In nucleotides, the CDR3 is TGCGCCAGCAGCCAAAGCCTGGGACTAGCGGGAGCCTACAATGAGCAGTTCTTC.